Following are 11 T cell receptor beta chains from one sample sequenced in a study of blood T cells in healthy people across ages. A second PCR, run for about 7 to 11 cycles, used a sample-barcoded 5' primer plus a J-beta primer mix. Using its own MiXCR run on the 5' RACE reads, TCRdb lists one record per CDR3 protein. The table lists approximately 1.5 million distinct CDR3 sequences, 42% of them singletons. Material for sequencing was blood. The source of these receptors is a woman aged 18-35 years in good health.

The gene calls are TRBV29-1 and TRBJ2-5; the D gene is possibly TRBD1 (7 bases). V was shortened by 5 bases and J by 11 bases, with 12 bases between the two germline ends. CDR1 and CDR2 from the germline V gene are SQVTM and ANQGSEA. CDR3 length equals 10 residues. The CDR3 DNA reads TGCAGCGTTCTACAGGGGAGGCAGTACTTC. As protein: CSVLQGRQYF. Full variable domain (rest looked up from reference TRBV29-1 and TRBJ2-5): SAVISQKPSRDICQRGTSLTIQCQVDSQVTMMFWYRQQPGQSLTLIATANQGSEATYESGFVIDKFPISRPNLTFSTLTVSNMSPEDSSIYLCSVLQGRQYFGPGTRLLVL.

The V gene is TRBV20-1, the J gene TRBJ2-1; 10 bases are a match to TRBD2. Unmatched junction bases numbered 7, after V lost 0 bases and J lost 5 bases. Germline lookup yields CDR1 DFQATT and CDR2 SNEGSKA (reference sequence). This CDR3 has 16 residues. The CDR3 sequence: CSARDRVAGGNNEQFF. DNA of the CDR3: TGCAGTGCTAGAGATCGGGTAGCGGGGGGTAACAATGAGCAGTTCTTC.

V is TRBV20-1 and J is TRBJ1-2; D is possibly TRBD1 (6 bases). CDR3 length: 17 residues. V was cut by 3 bases and J by 1 base, with 21 bases left in between. The germline gives CDR1 DFQATT, CDR2 SNEGSKA (reference sequence). CDR3 sequence: CSARSRGRPSLNYGYTF. In nucleotides, the CDR3 is TGCAGTGCTAGGAGCAGGGGAAGGCCATCACTTAACTATGGCTACACCTTC.

The genes are TRBV9 and TRBJ2-3; D perhaps matches TRBD1 (5 bases). Trimming stripped 0 bases from V and 4 bases from J, with 12 bases between. There are 15 residues in the CDR3. The germline V gene encodes CDR1 SGDLS and CDR2 YYNGEE. The CDR3 reads CASSVAGRVPDTQYF. DNA of the CDR3: TGTGCCAGCAGCGTAGCCGGCAGGGTCCCAGATACGCAGTATTTT.

This rearrangement joins TRBV7-2 to TRBJ2-7; D might be TRBD1 (6 bases). Looked up from germline, CDR1 is SGHTA and CDR2 is FQGNSA. Trimming pared 5 bases from V and 4 bases from J, leaving 15 bases between. CDR3 length: 14 residues. CDR3 amino acids: CASSVVIQGYEQYF. The CDR3 DNA reads TGTGCCAGCAGCGTAGTCATCCAGGGGTACGAGCAGTACTTC.

This clonotype was seen only once. V is TRBV7-3 and J is TRBJ2-7; 8 nucleotides align to TRBD2. The J call may not be correct, given that the DNA end is closer to TRBJ2-5. The CDR3 spans 16 residues. Germline values: CDR1 SGHTA, CDR2 FQGTGA. The DNA for the CDR3 is TGTGCCAGCAGCTTAACGTCAACTAGCGGACAAGAGACCCAGTACTTC. Protein product: CASSLTSTSGQETQYF.

V is TRBV5-1 and J is TRBJ2-2; D unclear. Trimming stripped 4 bases from V and 6 bases from J, with 10 bases between. The germline V gene has CDR1 SGHRS and CDR2 YFSETQ. The CDR3 length is 13 residues. Here the CDR3 reads CASSPDPSGELFF. The CDR3 nucleotides read TGCGCCAGCAGCCCGGACCCCTCCGGGGAGCTGTTTTTT.

The chain employs TRBV19 and TRBJ2-1; 11 nucleotides line up with TRBD2. The J call is in doubt because the DNA end fits TRBJ2-7 better. CDR1 LNHDA and CDR2 SQIVND come from the germline V gene (reference sequence). The length of the CDR3 is 17 residues. The CDR3 region has the DNA TGTGCCAGTAGTATTCTGGCTAGCGGGAGGAGTTACAATGAGCAGTACTTC. Translating gives CASSILASGRSYNEQYF.

The chain employs TRBV7-2 and TRBJ2-5; 8 bases fit TRBD1. This CDR3 spans 16 amino acids. CDR1 is SGHTA and CDR2 is FQGNSA in the germline V gene. After removal of 1 base from V and 2 bases from J, the junction contained 6 bases not matched to a gene. CDR3 residues: CASSLVTGGGQETQYF. As DNA, the CDR3 is TGTGCCAGCAGCTTAGTTACAGGGGGAGGTCAAGAGACCCAGTACTTC.

J is TRBJ2-5 and V is TRBV5-1; the D is unclear. Germline loops: CDR1 SGHRS, CDR2 YFSETQ. The CDR3 length is 16 residues. V lost 0 bases, J lost 5 bases, and 17 bases lay in between. DNA of the CDR3: TGCGCCAGCAGCTTGGCGTCTCGGAGACCTGAGGAGACCCAGTACTTC. Encoded protein: CASSLASRRPEETQYF.

This clonotype was seen more than once but under ten times. In DNA, the CDR3 is TGCGCCAGCAGCCAAGTGTTCAGGGGGAACTACGAGCAGTACTTC. The encoded protein is CASSQVFRGNYEQYF. J is TRBJ2-7 and V is TRBV4-1, with 7 bases that match TRBD1. CDR1 is MGHRA and CDR2 is YSYEKL in the germline V gene. J was trimmed by 3 bases and V by 1 base; bases with no gene match: 6. This CDR3 has 15 amino acids.